This T cell receptor beta chain was obtained from a study of shared clonotypes between healthy human individuals (dated by TCRdb to the early 2020s). Looking at the study overall: A few men and a couple of women, aged 18 to 49 years, made up the cohort. For each donor, CD4 naive and CD4 memory were each given three plates, CD8 naive was given two plates, and CD8 memory was given one plate. The study deeply sequenced blood TCR repertoires of several healthy adults to estimate repertoire size and the extent of clonotype sharing between individuals. Libraries were prepared and TCR repertoires were sequenced by different laboratories using diverse techniques, in order to increase sequencing depth and limit assay-specific biases. Per donor, leukapheresis produced somewhere between about 0.85 and 10 billion PBMCs. The paper as a whole reports these results and caveats: Compared with non-shared clonotypes, the clonotypes found in all four sorted-subset donors had higher generation probabilities. Pairwise subsampling led to the expectation that sequencing depth would affect the degree of clonotype sharing among donors. Sharing across a few donors was observed for about 4.8% of naive CD4, around 3.5% of naive CD8, 2.3% of memory CD4, and less than 0.45% of memory CD8 clonotypes. Rarefaction of sorted-subset datasets indicated incomplete sequencing despite the large sequencing depth. Naive subsets generally had larger estimated clonotype richness than memory subsets. Because the study included only a small number of donors, the genetic and exposure-history diversity represented was limited. Sampling was restricted to blood, and TCR repertoires in tissue are likely to differ from TCR repertoires in blood.

The donors were healthy, HIV-negative adults with no recently reported acute infections or vaccinations. Every donor was a Caucasian adult residing in Nashville, Tennessee, USA. CD4+ T cells were enriched by magnetic negative selection, after which naive cells were positively selected on CD45RA and the negative fraction was taken as the memory subset. Blood was obtained by leukapheresis, after which PBMCs were separated by Ficoll-Histopaque density gradient centrifugation and cryopreserved in liquid nitrogen vapor phase. Purity and quantity of every magnetically sorted T cell population were checked by analytical flow cytometry. Genomic DNA was isolated from every sorted fraction and measured by UV absorbance on a Nanodrop 2000c. Notes on this clone: Its antigen is currently not known. Base qualities are not recorded, but no much larger clone differs from it by a single base.

Spanning cysteine to phenylalanine, the CDR3 consists of 16 amino acids. Just the 48-base CDR3 DNA is kept, in frame starting at base 1. The CDR1 and CDR2 encoded by the germline V gene (reference sequence) are SGHNT and YYREEE. TCR CDR3 regions were amplified from genomic DNA by multiplex PCR using the deep immunoSEQ assay. Extracted genomic DNA from each cell subset was spread evenly across all wells of several immunoSEQ 96-well plates, with each plate serving as a replicate. For sorted subsets, approximately 190 ng of genomic DNA, equivalent to 25,000 to 35,000 T cell genomes, went into each replicate PCR. The purified libraries were quantified using a Qubit 3.0 fluorometer, sized with a Bioanalyzer 2100, and then quantified again using the KAPA Library Quantification kit. Every immunoSEQ 96-well plate was sequenced on a dedicated single-read 150-cycle Illumina NextSeq 550 flow cell. As for the authors' bioinformatics: Because the immunoSEQ output included only junctional sequences and no quality scores, the filtering could not be the same as the filtering used for full-length reads. To assign V/J genes and CDR3, sequences were annotated using PyIR, a Python wrapper for IgBLAST v1.9, with IMGT germline references. Reads with weak V/J assignments (E-value above 1e-6), missing CDR3, stop codons, out-of-frame junctions, or ambiguous translated residues were removed. A V3J clonotype was defined by an identical inferred V gene, J gene, and CDR3 amino acid sequence. Percentage overlap between repertoires was computed as shared unique clonotypes divided by the size of the smaller repertoire. Repertoire richness was assessed with RTK rarefaction, the Chao1 estimator, and Recon v2.1 estimates of unobserved clonotypes. OLGA was used to compute generation probabilities for all TCRbeta clonotypes that the gDNA method yielded from four donors. Not all clones reach the TCRdb copy of this immuneACCESS table, which keeps in-frame sequences only. Checked studies attribute under half of the gap to unresolved V genes and leave the rest unexplained. V and J calls and clone size follow that table, whereas D and trimming were derived from the DNA. The sample data list roughly 2.5 million clones, and roughly 92% of these were observed just once. The ten biggest clones cover under 0.15% of the sample.

This chain joins TRBV5-4 to TRBJ2-5; TRBD1 is perhaps the D gene, given 5 matching bases. The J call is uncertain, as TRBJ2-7 better fits the DNA end. The sample comprised naive CD4+ T cells sorted from blood. The intended sense of this specimen's cell subset or site label: CD45RA+ positively selected. This clonotype was obtained from a man between 18 and 35 years old in good health. Read as DNA, the sequence is TGTGCCAGCAGCTTGGTAGGGCAGGGTCTCTCCTACGAGCAGTACTTC. Its protein is CASSLVGQGLSYEQYF.